The sequence of this TCR beta chain was determined in a study of vaccination effects on CD4 cells after COVID-19. About the research overall: After expansion with viral peptide pools in the ViraFEST assay, antigen-specific CD4+ T cells were sequenced. Samples that were drawn after vaccination came a median of 72 days after the second dose. Once vaccinated, a few convalescent patients were sampled both early and late afterward. Study-level results: Spike-reactive clones in convalescents after vaccination were chiefly newly vaccine-induced.

Profiling relied on immunoSEQ multiplex PCR, and the TCRdb table lists in-frame clones only, not all of them. The table shows about 46,000 clones, with nearly 75% occurring only once. With respect to this clone: Antigen specificity is unknown.

Germline V gene lookup returns CDR1 SGHNT and CDR2 YYREEE (reference sequence). V was cut by 5 bases and J by 2 bases, with 10 bases left in between. The CDR3 consists of 13 residues. Culture lasted roughly 9 days before CD4+ T cell isolation. The individual was infected with SARS-CoV-2 between March and December 2020, as confirmed by PCR. All participants had two doses of either the BNT162b2 or mRNA-1273 vaccine. This specimen consisted of CD4+ T cells from PBMCs cultured without peptide, obtained after COVID-19 vaccination. This clonotype originated in a human donor who had a prior SARS-CoV-2 infection. The gene calls are TRBV5-4 and TRBJ1-2; tentative D call: TRBD1 (6 bases). CDR3 loop: CASSPDRNYGYTF. The CDR3, as DNA: TGTGCCAGCAGTCCGGACAGAAACTATGGCTACACCTTC.